The 6 T cell receptor beta chains below all came from one sample that was sequenced in a study of OX40 agonist ivuxolimab in advanced cancers. Clones were read by immunoSEQ multiplex PCR, and TCRdb kept only the in-frame ones, dropping some. This table holds nearly 80,000 clones, around four fifths found once. Sequenced material: CD4+ or CD8+ T cells sorted from blood, taken in a trial of the OX40 agonist ivuxolimab. These receptors were obtained from an adult with an advanced solid tumor such as melanoma, head and neck, liver or kidney cancer.

The rearrangement uses TRBV13 and TRBJ2-7; 13 nucleotides match TRBD2. The CDR3 runs 15 residues. V lost 5 bases and J lost 2; bases outside the gene matches: 3. Germline V CDR1 and CDR2: PRHDT, FYEKMQ (reference sequence). CDR3 region: CASSLGLAGAYEQYF. The CDR3 coding sequence is TGTGCCAGCAGCCTCGGACTAGCGGGAGCCTACGAGCAGTACTTC.

The chain joins TRBV15 to TRBJ1-1; the D is unclear. The V end was cut by 0 bases, the J end by 13 bases, with 21 bases between. The CDR3 extends over 15 amino acids. CDR1 and CDR2 from the germline V gene are LNHNV and YYDKDF (reference sequence). This chain's CDR3 is CATSRDIFAEQKGFF. As DNA, the CDR3 is TGTGCCACCAGCAGAGATATTTTTGCGGAACAGAAGGGTTTCTTT.

The genes are TRBV19 and TRBJ2-1; perhaps D is TRBD1 or TRBD2 (6 bases each). Trimming took off 3 bases at V and 10 bases at J, with 34 bases between the two ends. The CDR3 sequence is 20 residues long. CDR1 and CDR2 from the germline V gene are LNHDA and SQIVND (reference sequence). DNA for the CDR3: TGTGCCAGTAGTATCGGGCCCCTCCGGGGGCCACGCAAATCCAATAGAGAGCAGTTCTTC. Protein: CASSIGPLRGPRKSNREQFF.

The chain is built from TRBV9 and TRBJ2-3; 8 positions match TRBD2. Unmatched junction bases numbered 6, after V lost 6 bases and J lost 0 bases. CDR1 SGDLS and CDR2 YYNGEE come from the germline V gene. The CDR3 loop spans 15 amino acids. DNA of the CDR3: TGTGCCAGCAAATCCGGGGGGGCAAGCACAGATACGCAGTATTTT. Residues: CASKSGGASTDTQYF.

A remark on this clone: One junction end does not reproduce the germline sequence, and a read error may be involved. V gene TRBV13 combines with J gene TRBJ2-7, with 10 nucleotides matching TRBD2. Germline CDR1 and CDR2: PRHDT and FYEKMQ (reference sequence). CDR3 length: 14 residues. The CDR3 DNA reads TGTGCCAGCAGCCCCCGAGCGGGAGGGCCCGGTAAGGACTTC. Its translation is CASSPRAGGPGKDF.

This clone was counted a single time. This rearrangement joins TRBV19 to TRBJ1-1, with a possible D match to TRBD1 (6 bases). From germline, CDR1 is LNHDA and CDR2 SQIVND (reference sequence). CDR3 length: 15 residues. V was pared by 0 bases and J by 7 bases, with 15 bases between. CDR3 amino acids: CASSIDLAADSEAFF. CDR3 DNA: TGTGCCAGTAGTATAGATCTAGCTGCGGACAGTGAAGCTTTCTTT.